These 4 T cell receptor beta chains were all obtained from the same sample, sequenced in a study of beta chain features in type 1 diabetes (dated by TCRdb to 2016 to 2019). Results the study describes overall, beyond this receptor: In all four CD4+ subsets, TCRB CDR3 length was moderately but significantly shorter in type 1 diabetes patients.

Their cognate antigens are unknown. Libraries were made using the immunoSEQ multiplex PCR assay. The entire amount of isolated RNA was reverse transcribed using the High Capacity cDNA Reverse Transcription Kit, so the sequenced TCRB transcripts were expressed ones. As stored in TCRdb, this immuneACCESS dataset retains in-frame rearrangements with V and J assigned. A fraction of the clones does not appear; measured against another copy, unresolved V genes explain less than half of the discrepancy, and the remainder lacks a known reason. This sample lists 120,000 or so clones; roughly 17% were detected once. The leading ten clones occupy around 2.7% of the sample. The sample taken for sequencing was central memory CD4+ T cells from blood. The receptors derive from a man between 18 and 35 years old with type 1 diabetes.

This chain joins TRBV30 and TRBJ1-2; a possible D gene is TRBD1 (5 bases). CDR1 GTSNPN and CDR2 SVGIG come from the germline V gene (reference sequence). V dropped 2 bases and J dropped 4 bases, with 8 bases sitting between them. The CDR3 spans 12 residues. CDR3 protein: CAWSRQLYGYTF. The CDR3 DNA follows: TGTGCCTGGAGTCGACAGCTCTATGGCTACACCTTC.

The table lists this clone with a few counts. CDR3 in amino acids: CASSEHRADTEAFF. In DNA, the CDR3 is TGTGCCAGCAGTGAACACAGGGCCGACACTGAAGCTTTCTTT. This sequence joins TRBV6-1 and TRBJ1-1; tentative D call: TRBD1 (6 bases). The CDR3 is made up of 14 amino acids. V was trimmed by 2 bases and J by 3 bases, leaving 10 bases between them. The V gene's germline CDR1 is MNHNS and CDR2 SASEGT.

CDR3 DNA: TGCGCCAGCAGCCGCGGGGGGACGGGGGAGACCCAGTACTTC. Encoded protein: CASSRGGTGETQYF. The chain recombines TRBV4-1 with TRBJ2-5, with TRBD2 matching over 8 bases. CDR1 is MGHRA, CDR2 YSYEKL, per germline. The CDR3 sequence is 14 residues long. With V trimmed by 4 bases and J by 5 bases, 6 bases remained unmatched.

This clone was counted many times. This chain links TRBV14 with TRBJ2-7; D possibly corresponds to TRBD1 (6 bases). The V and J ends lost 6 bases and 1 base respectively, with 16 bases between them. This CDR3 is built from 15 residues. In germline, CDR1 is SGHDN, CDR2 FVKESK. In nucleotides, the CDR3 is TGTGCCAGCAGTCCCGAACAGGGTTTATCCTACGAGCAGTACTTC. Encoded protein: CASSPEQGLSYEQYF.